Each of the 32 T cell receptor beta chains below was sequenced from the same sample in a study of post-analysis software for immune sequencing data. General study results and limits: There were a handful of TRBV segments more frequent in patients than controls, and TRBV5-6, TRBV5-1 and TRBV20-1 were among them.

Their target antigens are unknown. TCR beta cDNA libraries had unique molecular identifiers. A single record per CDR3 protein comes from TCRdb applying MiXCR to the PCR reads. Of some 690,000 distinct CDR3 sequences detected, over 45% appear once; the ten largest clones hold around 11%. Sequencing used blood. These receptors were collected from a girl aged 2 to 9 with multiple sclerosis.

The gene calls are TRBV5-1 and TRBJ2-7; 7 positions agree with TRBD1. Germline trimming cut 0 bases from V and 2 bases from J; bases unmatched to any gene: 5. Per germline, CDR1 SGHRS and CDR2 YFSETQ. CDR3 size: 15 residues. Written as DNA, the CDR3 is TGCGCCAGCAGCTTGGGACAGGGAATCCCCTACGAGCAGTACTTC. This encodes CASSLGQGIPYEQYF.

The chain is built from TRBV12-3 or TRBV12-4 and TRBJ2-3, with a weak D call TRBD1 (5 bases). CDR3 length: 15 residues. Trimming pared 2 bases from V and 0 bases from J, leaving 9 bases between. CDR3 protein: CASSLHRSSTDTQYF. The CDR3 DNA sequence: TGTGCCAGCAGTTTACACAGGTCGAGCACAGATACGCAGTATTTT.

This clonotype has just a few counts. The CDR3 is CASSDPGTDTQYF. The CDR3 region has the DNA TGTGCCAGCAGTGACCCTGGCACAGATACGCAGTATTTT. This chain connects TRBV6-2 or TRBV6-3 to TRBJ2-3; D uncertain. Trimming shortened V by 5 bases and J by 1 base, and 7 bases separated the two germline ends. The CDR3 consists of 13 residues. The germline V gene has CDR1 MNHEY and CDR2 SVGEGT.

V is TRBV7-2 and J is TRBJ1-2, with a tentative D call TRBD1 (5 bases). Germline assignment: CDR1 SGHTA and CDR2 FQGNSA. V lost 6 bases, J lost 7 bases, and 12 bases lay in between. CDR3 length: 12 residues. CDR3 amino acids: CASRSAGFGYTF. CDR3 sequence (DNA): TGTGCCAGCAGAAGCGCAGGGTTTGGCTACACCTTC.

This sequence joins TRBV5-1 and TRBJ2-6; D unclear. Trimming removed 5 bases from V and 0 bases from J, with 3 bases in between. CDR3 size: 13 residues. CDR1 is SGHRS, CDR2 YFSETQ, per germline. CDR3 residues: CASRYSGANVLTF. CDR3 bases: TGCGCCAGCAGGTACTCTGGGGCCAACGTCCTGACTTTC.

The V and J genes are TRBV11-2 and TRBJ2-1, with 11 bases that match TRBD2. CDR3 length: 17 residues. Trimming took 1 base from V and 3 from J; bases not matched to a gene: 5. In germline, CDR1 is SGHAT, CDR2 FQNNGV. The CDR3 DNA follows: TGTGCCAGCAGCTTAGTGCTGACTAGCGGGGACTACAATGAGCAGTTCTTC. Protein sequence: CASSLVLTSGDYNEQFF.

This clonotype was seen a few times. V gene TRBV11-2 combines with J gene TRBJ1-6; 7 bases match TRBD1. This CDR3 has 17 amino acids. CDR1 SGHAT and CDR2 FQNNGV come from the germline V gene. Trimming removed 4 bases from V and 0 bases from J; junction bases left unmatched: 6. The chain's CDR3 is CASSSSGGRSYNSPLHF. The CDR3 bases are TGTGCCAGCAGCTCATCAGGGGGACGCTCCTATAATTCACCCCTCCACTTT.

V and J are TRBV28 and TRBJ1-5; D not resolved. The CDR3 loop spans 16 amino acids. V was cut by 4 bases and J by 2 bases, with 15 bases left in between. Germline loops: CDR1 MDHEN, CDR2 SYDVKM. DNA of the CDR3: TGTGCCAGCAGTTCCCCCACGGGATTGGGCAATCAGCCCCAGCATTTT. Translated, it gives CASSSPTGLGNQPQHF.

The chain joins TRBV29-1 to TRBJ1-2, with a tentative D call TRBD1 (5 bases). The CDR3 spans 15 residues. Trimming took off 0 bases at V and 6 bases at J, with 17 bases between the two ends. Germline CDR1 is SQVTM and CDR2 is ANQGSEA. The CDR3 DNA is TGCAGCGTTGAAGATCAAAGCAGGGTGGGGCATGGCTACACCTTC. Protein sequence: CSVEDQSRVGHGYTF.

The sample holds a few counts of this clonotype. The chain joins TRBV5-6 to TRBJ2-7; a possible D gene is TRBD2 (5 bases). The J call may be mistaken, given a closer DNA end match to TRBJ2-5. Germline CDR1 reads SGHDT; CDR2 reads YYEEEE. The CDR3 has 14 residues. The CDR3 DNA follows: TGTGCCAGCAAGCGTCTAGCAGGTGAAGAGACCCAGTACTTC. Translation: CASKRLAGEETQYF.

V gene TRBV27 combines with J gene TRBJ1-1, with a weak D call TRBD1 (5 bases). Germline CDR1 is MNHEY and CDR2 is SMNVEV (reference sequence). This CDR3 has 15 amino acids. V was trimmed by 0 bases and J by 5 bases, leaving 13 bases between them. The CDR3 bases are TGTGCCAGCAGTTTATCCCGGACGGGGGGGACTGAAGCTTTCTTT. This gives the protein CASSLSRTGGTEAFF.

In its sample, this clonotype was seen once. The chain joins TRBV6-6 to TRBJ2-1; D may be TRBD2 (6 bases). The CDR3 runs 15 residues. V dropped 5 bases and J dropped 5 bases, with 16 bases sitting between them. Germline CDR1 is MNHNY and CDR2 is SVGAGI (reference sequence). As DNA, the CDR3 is TGTGCCAGCAGTACCCCGGGAGTGCAAAACAATGAGCAGTTCTTC. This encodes CASSTPGVQNNEQFF.

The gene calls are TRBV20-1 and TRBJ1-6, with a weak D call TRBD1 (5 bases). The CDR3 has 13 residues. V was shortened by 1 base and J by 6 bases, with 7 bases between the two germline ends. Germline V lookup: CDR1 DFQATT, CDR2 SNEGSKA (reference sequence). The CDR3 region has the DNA TGCAGTGCTAGAGGTGGGGGTAATTCACCCCTCCACTTT. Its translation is CSARGGGNSPLHF.

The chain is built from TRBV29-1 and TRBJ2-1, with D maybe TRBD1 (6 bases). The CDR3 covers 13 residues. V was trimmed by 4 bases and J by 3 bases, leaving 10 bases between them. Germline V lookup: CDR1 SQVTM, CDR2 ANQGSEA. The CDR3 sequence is CSVAQGLYNEQFF. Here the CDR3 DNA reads TGCAGCGTTGCACAGGGTCTCTACAATGAGCAGTTCTTC.

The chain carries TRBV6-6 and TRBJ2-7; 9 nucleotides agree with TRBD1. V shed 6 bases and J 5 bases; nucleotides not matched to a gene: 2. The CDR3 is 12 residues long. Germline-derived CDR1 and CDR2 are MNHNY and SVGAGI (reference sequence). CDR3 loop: CASRGQGDEQYF. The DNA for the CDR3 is TGTGCCAGCAGGGGACAGGGCGACGAGCAGTACTTC.

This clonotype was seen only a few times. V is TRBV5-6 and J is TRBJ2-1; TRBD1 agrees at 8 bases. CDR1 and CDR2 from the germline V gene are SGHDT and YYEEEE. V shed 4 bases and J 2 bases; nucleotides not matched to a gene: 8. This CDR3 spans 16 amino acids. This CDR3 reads CASSTDREGTYNEQFF. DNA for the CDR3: TGTGCCAGCAGCACGGACAGGGAAGGGACCTACAATGAGCAGTTCTTC.

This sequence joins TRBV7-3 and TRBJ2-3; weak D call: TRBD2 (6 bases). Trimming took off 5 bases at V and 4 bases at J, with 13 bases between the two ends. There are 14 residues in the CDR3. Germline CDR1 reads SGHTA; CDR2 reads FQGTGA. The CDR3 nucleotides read TGTGCCAGCAGCCTTAGCGGTTACGCAGATACGCAGTATTTT. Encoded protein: CASSLSGYADTQYF.

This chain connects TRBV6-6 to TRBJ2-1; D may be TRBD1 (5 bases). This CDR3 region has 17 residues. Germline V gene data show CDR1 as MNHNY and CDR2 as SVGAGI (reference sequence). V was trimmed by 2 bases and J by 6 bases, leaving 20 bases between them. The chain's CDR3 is CASSYPAWGRSTNEQFF. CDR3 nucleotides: TGTGCCAGCAGTTACCCTGCCTGGGGCAGATCCACCAATGAGCAGTTCTTC.

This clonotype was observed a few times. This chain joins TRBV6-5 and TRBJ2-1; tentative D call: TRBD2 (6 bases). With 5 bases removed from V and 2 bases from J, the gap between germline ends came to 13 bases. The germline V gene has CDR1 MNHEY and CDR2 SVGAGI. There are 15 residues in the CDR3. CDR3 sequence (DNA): TGTGCCAGCAGTATGGGGACTCCTACCTACAATGAGCAGTTCTTC. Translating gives CASSMGTPTYNEQFF.

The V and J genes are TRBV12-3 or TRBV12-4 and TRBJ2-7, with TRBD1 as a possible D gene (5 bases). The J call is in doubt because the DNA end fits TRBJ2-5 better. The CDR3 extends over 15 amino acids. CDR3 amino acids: CASSLEQGMWETQYF. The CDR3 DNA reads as TGTGCCAGCAGTTTGGAGCAGGGAATGTGGGAGACCCAGTACTTC.

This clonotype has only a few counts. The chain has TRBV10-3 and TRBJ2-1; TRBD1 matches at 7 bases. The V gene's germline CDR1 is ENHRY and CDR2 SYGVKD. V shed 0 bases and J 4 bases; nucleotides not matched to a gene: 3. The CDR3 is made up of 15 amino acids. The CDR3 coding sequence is TGTGCCATCAGTGAGTCGGGACAGATTTACAATGAGCAGTTCTTC. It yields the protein CAISESGQIYNEQFF.

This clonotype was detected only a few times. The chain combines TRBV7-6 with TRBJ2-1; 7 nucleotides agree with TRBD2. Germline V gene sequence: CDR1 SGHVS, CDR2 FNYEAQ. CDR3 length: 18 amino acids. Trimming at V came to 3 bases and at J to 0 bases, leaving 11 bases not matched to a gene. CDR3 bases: TGTGCCAGCAGCTTGGCTTGGCGCGGGGGAAGCTCCTACAATGAGCAGTTCTTC. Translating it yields CASSLAWRGGSSYNEQFF.

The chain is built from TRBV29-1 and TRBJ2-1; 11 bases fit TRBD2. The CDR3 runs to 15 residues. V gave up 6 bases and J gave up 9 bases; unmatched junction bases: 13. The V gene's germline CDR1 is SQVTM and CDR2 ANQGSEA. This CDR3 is CSVAPNGLAGLEQFF. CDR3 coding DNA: TGCAGCGTCGCCCCCAATGGACTAGCGGGCCTTGAGCAGTTCTTC.

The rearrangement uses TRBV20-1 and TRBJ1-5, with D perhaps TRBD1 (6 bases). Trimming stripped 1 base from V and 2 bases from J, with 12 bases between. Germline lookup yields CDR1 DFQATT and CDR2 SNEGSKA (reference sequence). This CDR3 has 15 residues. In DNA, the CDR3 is TGCAGTGCTAGAGGAACGGACAGAGGCAATCAGCCCCAGCATTTT. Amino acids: CSARGTDRGNQPQHF.

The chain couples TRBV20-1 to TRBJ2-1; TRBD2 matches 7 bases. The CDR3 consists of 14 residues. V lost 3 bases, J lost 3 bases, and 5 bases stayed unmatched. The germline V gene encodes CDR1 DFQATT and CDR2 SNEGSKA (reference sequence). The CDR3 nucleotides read TGCAGTGCTAGCGGGAGGTCCCGCTACAATGAGCAGTTCTTC. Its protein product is CSASGRSRYNEQFF.

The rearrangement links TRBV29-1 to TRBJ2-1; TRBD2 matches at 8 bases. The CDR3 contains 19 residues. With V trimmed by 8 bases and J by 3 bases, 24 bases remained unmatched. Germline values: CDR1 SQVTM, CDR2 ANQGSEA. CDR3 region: CSIWDAGGHTYSFYNEQFF. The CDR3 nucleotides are TGCAGCATTTGGGACGCGGGAGGCCATACCTACTCGTTCTACAATGAGCAGTTCTTC.

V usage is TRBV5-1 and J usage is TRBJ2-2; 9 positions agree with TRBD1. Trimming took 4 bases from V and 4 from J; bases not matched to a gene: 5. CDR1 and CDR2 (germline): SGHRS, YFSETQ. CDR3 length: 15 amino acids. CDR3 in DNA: TGCGCCAGCAGCATCGGGACAGGGTCCACCGGGGAGCTGTTTTTT. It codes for CASSIGTGSTGELFF.

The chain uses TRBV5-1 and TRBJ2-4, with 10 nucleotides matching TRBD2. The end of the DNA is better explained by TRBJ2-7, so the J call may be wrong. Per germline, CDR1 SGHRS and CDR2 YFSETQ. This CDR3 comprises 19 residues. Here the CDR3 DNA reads TGCGCCAGCAGCTTGGAACCCCTAGCGGGAGCTTACCCATACTACGAGCAGTACTTC. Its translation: CASSLEPLAGAYPYYEQYF.

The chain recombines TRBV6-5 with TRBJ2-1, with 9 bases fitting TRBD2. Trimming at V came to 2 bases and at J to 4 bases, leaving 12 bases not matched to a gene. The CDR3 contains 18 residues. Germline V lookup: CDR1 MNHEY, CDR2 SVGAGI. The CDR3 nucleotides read TGTGCCAGCAGTTACGACCCACTAGGCGGGGGGGATTACAATGAGCAGTTCTTC. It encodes CASSYDPLGGGDYNEQFF.

This CDR3 reads CSVAGRTGELFF. The DNA of the CDR3 is TGCAGCGTTGCGGGGAGGACCGGGGAGCTGTTTTTT. The J gene is TRBJ2-2, the V gene TRBV29-1, with TRBD2 as a possible D gene (6 bases). Germline V gene lookup returns CDR1 SQVTM and CDR2 ANQGSEA. V gave up 4 bases and J gave up 5 bases, with 8 bases separating them. The CDR3 covers 12 residues.

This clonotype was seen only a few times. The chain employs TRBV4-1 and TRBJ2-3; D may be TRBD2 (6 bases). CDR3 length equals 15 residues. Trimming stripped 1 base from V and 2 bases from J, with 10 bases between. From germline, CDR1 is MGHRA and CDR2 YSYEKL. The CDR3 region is CASSQGAGTTDTQYF. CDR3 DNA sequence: TGCGCCAGCAGCCAAGGGGCGGGGACCACAGATACGCAGTATTTT.

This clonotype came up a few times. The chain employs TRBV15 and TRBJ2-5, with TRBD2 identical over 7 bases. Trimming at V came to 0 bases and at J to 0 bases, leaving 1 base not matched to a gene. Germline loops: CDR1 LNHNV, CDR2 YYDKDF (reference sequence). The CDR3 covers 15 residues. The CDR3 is CATSRDRGDQETQYF. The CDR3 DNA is TGTGCCACCAGCAGAGATCGGGGGGACCAAGAGACCCAGTACTTC.